Below are 23 T cell receptor beta chains sequenced from a single sample in a study of response to subunit inactivated influenza vaccine listed by TCRdb under 2018. The protocol used for the library was RT-PCR. The sample was run on an Illumina HiSeq 2500. Using fastp trimming at Q25 and MiXCR clonotype assembly, TCRdb reanalyzed the public sequencing data and kept in-frame beta chains. Identical CDR3 proteins give one entry, which carries the most common genes and DNA. The sample yields approximately 160,000 distinct CDR3 sequences; approximately 11% were counted once. The ten top clones hold roughly 40% of the sample. Sequencing was performed on CD8+ T cells sorted from PBMCs, taken less than 30 months after vaccination. The receptors derive from a man aged 50 to 69 who received an inactivated influenza vaccine. Donor details come from another sample of the same person, matched by shared clones.

J is TRBJ2-7 and V is TRBV20-1; 7 positions match TRBD1. V was pared by 6 bases and J by 5 bases, with 7 bases of the junction left unmatched. Germline V gene lookup returns CDR1 DFQATT and CDR2 SNEGSKA (reference sequence). The CDR3 covers 12 residues. The CDR3 here is CSARQGRNEQYF. The DNA of the CDR3 is TGCAGTGCCAGACAGGGCAGAAACGAGCAGTACTTC.

The chain has TRBV27 and TRBJ2-7, with 7 bases lining up with TRBD1. The length of the CDR3 is 14 residues. Germline CDR1 and CDR2: MNHEY and SMNVEV (reference sequence). Trimming removed 6 bases from V and 6 bases from J; junction bases left unmatched: 11. CDR3 protein: CASRRTGGLSEQYF. CDR3 DNA: TGTGCCAGCAGAAGGACAGGTGGCCTTTCCGAGCAGTACTTC.

The V call is TRBV7-9, the J call TRBJ2-1, with D tentatively TRBD2 (6 bases). This CDR3 has 14 amino acids. With 5 bases removed from V and 15 bases from J, the gap between germline ends came to 23 bases. CDR1 and CDR2 (germline): SEHNR, FQNEAQ (reference sequence). The CDR3 reads CASSAPTGPGSTFF. Here the CDR3 DNA reads TGTGCCAGCAGCGCCCCGACTGGCCCCGGGAGTACGTTCTTC.

This clonotype came up a few times. The chain recombines TRBV20-1 with TRBJ2-2; tentatively, D is TRBD1 (5 bases). The CDR3 has 15 amino acids. The germline CDR1 and CDR2 sequences are DFQATT and SNEGSKA (reference sequence). Trimming shortened V by 6 bases and J by 3 bases, and 17 bases separated the two germline ends. The DNA for the CDR3 is TGCAGTGCCACCAAACCCAAGGGGTACACCGGGGAGCTGTTTTTT. This encodes CSATKPKGYTGELFF.

This clonotype appeared many times. This chain joins TRBV29-1 and TRBJ1-2; D unclear. The CDR3 is 11 amino acids. The germline V and J ends were trimmed by 7 bases and 3 bases, with 9 bases remaining between them. In germline, CDR1 is SQVTM, CDR2 ANQGSEA. CDR3 DNA: TGCAGCGCATTCCGGGACTATGGCTACACCTTC. Its translation: CSAFRDYGYTF.

At least ten counts were recorded for this clonotype. V and J are TRBV6-5 and TRBJ2-5; 7 bases agree with TRBD1. Germline V gene data show CDR1 as MNHEY and CDR2 as SVGAGI. CDR3 length equals 15 residues. Trimming took 3 bases from V and 2 from J; bases not matched to a gene: 6. CDR3 loop: CASSYLGTVQETQYF. CDR3 nucleotide sequence: TGTGCCAGCAGTTATCTAGGGACAGTACAAGAGACCCAGTACTTC.

The rearrangement joins TRBV2 to TRBJ2-2; no clear D. Looked up from germline, CDR1 is SNHLY and CDR2 is FYNNEI. V dropped 3 bases and J dropped 3 bases, with 8 bases sitting between them. The CDR3 covers 14 residues. Written as DNA, the CDR3 is TGTGCCAGCAGTGATGGCCCTTACACCGGGGAGCTGTTTTTT. This translates into CASSDGPYTGELFF.

In its sample, this clonotype was seen a few times. The gene calls are TRBV23-1 and TRBJ2-7, with TRBD2 identical over 9 bases. TRBV23-1 is given ORF status, its function remaining uncertain. The CDR3 contains 13 residues. V lost 9 bases to trimming and J lost 4 bases; unmatched junction nucleotides: 7. In DNA, the CDR3 is TGCGCCAGAGGACTAGCGTCACTTTACGAGCAGTACTTC. Translation gives CARGLASLYEQYF.

The chain combines TRBV24-1 with TRBJ2-7; 8 bases match TRBD1. CDR3 length: 14 amino acids. V lost 3 bases and J lost 3; bases outside the gene matches: 3. The germline CDR1 and CDR2 sequences are KGHDR and SFDVKD. The CDR3 sequence: CATSDPGQGYEQYF. In DNA, the CDR3 is TGTGCCACCAGTGATCCCGGACAGGGCTACGAGCAGTACTTC.

Many counts were recorded for this clonotype. V is TRBV20-1 and J is TRBJ1-2; the D is unclear. The CDR3 length is 13 residues. Per germline, CDR1 DFQATT and CDR2 SNEGSKA (reference sequence). The V gene lost 4 bases and the J gene lost 2 bases, with 11 bases spanning the gap. The CDR3 DNA follows: TGCAGTGCTAAGCCTCCGGAGAACTATGGCTACACCTTC. Translated, it gives CSAKPPENYGYTF.

The chain is built from TRBV30 and TRBJ1-1; 7 bases are shared with TRBD1. Germline lookup yields CDR1 GTSNPN and CDR2 SVGIG (reference sequence). The CDR3 extends over 15 amino acids. The ends lost 2 bases at V and 3 bases at J; junction bases unmatched: 9. The chain's CDR3 is CAWSTNRDRDTEAFF. DNA for the CDR3: TGTGCCTGGAGTACGAACCGGGACAGAGACACTGAAGCTTTCTTT.

The V gene is TRBV20-1, the J gene TRBJ1-2; D unclear. Trimming took off 0 bases at V and 2 bases at J, with 7 bases between the two ends. The CDR3 covers 13 residues. CDR1 is DFQATT, CDR2 SNEGSKA, per germline (reference sequence). This CDR3 is CSARDLINYGYTF. As DNA, the CDR3 is TGCAGTGCTAGAGATCTGATCAACTATGGCTACACCTTC.

This clonotype was seen more than once but under ten times. This sequence joins TRBV7-9 and TRBJ2-7; 7 nucleotides line up with TRBD1. The CDR3 consists of 15 residues. Losses at the gene ends were 5 bases for V and 3 bases for J; bases not matched to a gene: 10. Germline V gives CDR1 SEHNR, CDR2 FQNEAQ (reference sequence). CDR3: CASSNTDREIYEQYF. DNA of the CDR3: TGTGCCAGCAGCAACACAGACAGGGAGATCTACGAGCAGTACTTC.

This clonotype was seen repeatedly, ten times or more. The V gene is TRBV6-5, the J gene TRBJ2-2, with 7 bases identical to TRBD2. CDR3 length: 15 amino acids. The junction had 9 bases not matched to a gene; V was cut back by 8 bases and J by 3 bases. The V gene's germline CDR1 is MNHEY and CDR2 SVGAGI. This chain's CDR3 is CASVPGGWDTGELFF. The CDR3 DNA reads as TGTGCCAGCGTTCCGGGGGGTTGGGACACCGGGGAGCTGTTTTTT.

J is TRBJ2-5 and V is TRBV6-2 or TRBV6-3, with D unclear. V lost 6 bases and J 5 bases, leaving 7 bases between the germline ends. The CDR3 has 11 amino acids. Germline CDR1 MNHEY, CDR2 SVGEGT. The CDR3 bases are TGTGCCAGCAGGCTGGGGGAGACCCAGTACTTC. Encoded protein: CASRLGETQYF.

The genes are TRBV6-1 and TRBJ2-5; maybe TRBD2 (5 bases). CDR3 length: 13 residues. The germline V gene has CDR1 MNHNS and CDR2 SASEGT. Between the trimmed V and J ends, which lost 5 bases and 5 bases, there was a span of 12 bases. CDR3 nucleotide sequence: TGTGCCAGCAGTCCCGGACTCTACGAGACCCAGTACTTC. Amino acids: CASSPGLYETQYF.

At least ten counts were recorded for this clonotype. CDR3 sequence (DNA): TGTGCCAGCAGTCGGACGAACTCCTACAATGAGCAGTTCTTC. Translation: CASSRTNSYNEQFF. This chain links TRBV12-3 or TRBV12-4 with TRBJ2-1; D is unclear. V lost 5 bases to trimming and J lost 0 bases, with 8 bases between them. The CDR3 runs 14 residues.

The V and J genes are TRBV27 and TRBJ1-5; D unresolved. Germline-derived CDR1 and CDR2 are MNHEY and SMNVEV (reference sequence). CDR3 length equals 14 residues. The germline V and J ends were trimmed by 5 bases and 2 bases, with 10 bases remaining between them. The CDR3 DNA sequence: TGTGCCAGCAGTGAGCCAGGCCGCAATCAGCCCCAGCATTTT. This encodes CASSEPGRNQPQHF.

The J gene is TRBJ2-1, the V gene TRBV24-1, with D uncertain. CDR1 and CDR2 (germline): KGHDR, SFDVKD. The CDR3 extends over 17 amino acids. V lost 1 base to trimming and J lost 0 bases, with 12 bases between them. In DNA form, the CDR3 reads TGTGCCACCAGTGATTTTAAGGTGGGATACTCCTACAATGAGCAGTTCTTC. It is translated as CATSDFKVGYSYNEQFF.

This clonotype has a count of ten or more. The V and J genes are TRBV6-5 and TRBJ1-2, with D tentatively TRBD1 (5 bases). Trimming took off 4 bases at V and 4 bases at J, with 19 bases between the two ends. Germline CDR1 and CDR2: MNHEY and SVGAGI. This CDR3 has 16 amino acids. The CDR3 sequence is CASSSQMRDLSYGYTF. The DNA of the CDR3 is TGTGCCAGCAGTTCCCAGATGCGGGACCTTAGCTATGGCTACACCTTC.

This clonotype was found many times. This chain connects TRBV14 to TRBJ2-1, with 7 positions matching TRBD2. CDR3 length: 16 amino acids. V lost 0 bases to trimming and J lost 4 bases; unmatched junction nucleotides: 6. In germline, CDR1 is SGHDN, CDR2 FVKESK. The CDR3 bases are TGTGCCAGCAGCCAAGATCGGGGGGTCACATACAATGAGCAGTTCTTC. This gives the protein CASSQDRGVTYNEQFF.

The V and J genes are TRBV11-1 and TRBJ2-7; D gene ambiguous. CDR3 length: 13 residues. CDR1 and CDR2 (germline): SGHAT, FQDESV (reference sequence). V was trimmed by 0 bases and J by 2 bases, leaving 5 bases between them. CDR3 residues: CASSLAGTYEQYF. The CDR3 coding sequence is TGTGCCAGCAGCTTAGCGGGGACCTACGAGCAGTACTTC.

In its sample, this clonotype was seen a few times. The chain employs TRBV12-1 and TRBJ1-5; the listed D gene, TRBD1, was not tested against the DNA. TRBV12-1 is listed as a pseudogene. CDR3 length: 15 amino acids. The CDR3 loop is CASTIGGVGNQPQHF. The CDR3 DNA sequence: TGTGCCAGCACTATTGGGGGGGTCGGCAATCAGCCCCAGCATTTT.